A single sample is the source of the 25 T cell receptor beta chains below, sequenced in a study of T cell responses to AZD1222 COVID-19 vaccine. The repertoire was sequenced with immunoSEQ multiplex PCR; TCRdb's copy has only in-frame clones and lacks some. The sample has more than 85,000 clones; roughly nine tenths are singletons. The specimen was peripheral blood, collected on day 0 of AZD1222 vaccination. The origin of the receptors is an adult in good health.

CDR3 residues: CASSYRPAGGKYNEQFF. For the CDR3, the DNA is TGTGCCAGCAGTTACCGGCCGGCGGGGGGTAAATACAATGAGCAGTTCTTC. The chain employs TRBV6-2 or TRBV6-3 and TRBJ2-1; 8 bases fit TRBD2. The CDR3 has 17 amino acids. The ends lost 2 bases at V and 4 bases at J; junction bases unmatched: 10. Per germline, CDR1 MNHEY and CDR2 SVGEGT.

This chain uses TRBV15 with TRBJ1-2; a weak D match, TRBD1 (5 bases). Trimming took off 4 bases at V and 8 bases at J, with 14 bases between the two ends. CDR1 and CDR2 from the germline V gene are LNHNV and YYDKDF (reference sequence). CDR3 length: 13 amino acids. CDR3 region: CATSIARGSGYTF. As DNA, the CDR3 is TGTGCCACCAGCATCGCTAGGGGTAGCGGCTACACCTTC.

The genes are TRBV4-3 and TRBJ1-1; D remains ambiguous. In germline, CDR1 is LGHNA, CDR2 YSLEER. V lost 4 bases and J lost 1, with 7 bases in between. The CDR3 is 13 residues long. Here the CDR3 DNA reads TGCGCCAGCAGCCCTTCACCGAACACTGAAGCTTTCTTT. It specifies CASSPSPNTEAFF.

This chain's CDR3 is CASSYSRGRAEAFF. CDR3 sequence (DNA): TGTGCCAGCAGTTACTCGAGGGGACGCGCTGAAGCTTTCTTT. The rearrangement links TRBV6-5 to TRBJ1-1; D is possibly TRBD1 (5 bases). The germline V gene has CDR1 MNHEY and CDR2 SVGAGI. The V gene lost 0 bases and the J gene lost 6 bases, with 11 bases spanning the gap. This CDR3 is built from 14 residues.

The chain links TRBV7-3 to TRBJ1-3, with 8 bases matching TRBD1. Trimming removed 3 bases from V and 4 bases from J; junction bases left unmatched: 5. This CDR3 has 15 amino acids. CDR1 is SGHTA and CDR2 is FQGTGA in the germline V gene. The CDR3 protein is CASSFGQGGGNTIYF. In DNA form, the CDR3 reads TGTGCCAGCAGCTTTGGACAGGGCGGAGGAAACACCATATATTTT.

The chain is built from TRBV18 and TRBJ1-2; D unresolved. The CDR3 is made up of 16 amino acids. In germline, CDR1 is KGHSH, CDR2 LQKENI. V dropped 3 bases and J dropped 0 bases, with 14 bases sitting between them. CDR3: CASSPESVNSNYGYTF. DNA for the CDR3: TGTGCCAGCTCACCCGAGTCCGTCAATTCTAACTATGGCTACACCTTC.

V usage is TRBV19 and J usage is TRBJ1-6, with 7 bases aligning to TRBD1. V gave up 5 bases and J gave up 8 bases; unmatched junction bases: 3. Germline lookup yields CDR1 LNHDA and CDR2 SQIVND (reference sequence). CDR3 length: 13 amino acids. The CDR3 DNA follows: TGTGCCAGTAGTTCGGACAGGTATTCACCCCTCCACTTT. It encodes CASSSDRYSPLHF. Full variable domain (outside the CDR3, taken from reference TRBV19 and TRBJ1-6): DGGITQSPKYLFRKEGQNVTLSCEQNLNHDAMYWYRQDPGQGLRLIYYSQIVNDFQKGDIAEGYSVSREKKESFPLTVTSAQKNPTAFYLCASSSDRYSPLHFGNGTRLTVT.

The chain uses TRBV19 and TRBJ1-2, with unresolved D. Trimming cost V 3 bases and J 4 bases, with 15 bases left between them. Germline-derived CDR1 and CDR2 are LNHDA and SQIVND (reference sequence). This CDR3 has 15 amino acids. The CDR3 region is CASSIYGVAAYGYTF. In nucleotides, the CDR3 is TGTGCCAGTAGTATCTACGGGGTGGCCGCCTATGGCTACACCTTC.

This clone was picked up one time. The chain is built from TRBV6-6 and TRBJ1-2; TRBD1 matches 10 bases. Germline trimming cut 5 bases from V and 6 bases from J; bases unmatched to any gene: 3. The CDR3 spans 13 residues. CDR1 is MNHNY and CDR2 is SVGAGI in the germline V gene (reference sequence). This CDR3 is CASSRGTGDGYTF. The CDR3 DNA sequence: TGTGCCAGCAGTAGGGGGACAGGGGATGGCTACACCTTC.

The chain recombines TRBV5-1 with TRBJ1-2, with TRBD1 matching over 8 bases. V lost 3 bases to trimming and J lost 6 bases; unmatched junction nucleotides: 13. Per the germline V gene, CDR1 is SGHRS and CDR2 is YFSETQ. This CDR3 contains 16 residues. Written as DNA, the CDR3 is TGCGCCAGCAGCTACCTTACCAGGGGGCTTGTCGATGGCTACACCTTC. It encodes CASSYLTRGLVDGYTF.

The genes are TRBV18 and TRBJ1-3; D not certain. The CDR3 extends over 15 amino acids. Deletions cut 3 bases from V and 3 bases from J, with 12 bases between. Per the germline V gene, CDR1 is KGHSH and CDR2 is LQKENI. The CDR3 DNA reads as TGTGCCAGCTCACCGCCAACCGGGATTGGAAACACCATATATTTT. Protein product: CASSPPTGIGNTIYF.

The chain uses TRBV10-3 and TRBJ1-1, with no clear D. This CDR3 region has 15 residues. Trimming took off 0 bases at V and 9 bases at J, with 17 bases between the two ends. Germline-derived CDR1 and CDR2 are ENHRY and SYGVKD. Written as DNA, the CDR3 is TGTGCCATCAGTGAGTCGCGAGGCTTCGAAATTAAAGCTTTCTTT. Encoded protein: CAISESRGFEIKAFF.

This clone was detected once. For the CDR3, the DNA is TGTGCCAGCAGCCCCATAGGGGTAACTGAAGCTTTCTTT. This codes for CASSPIGVTEAFF. J is TRBJ1-1 and V is TRBV13, with D perhaps matching TRBD1 (5 bases). Trimming removed 5 bases from V and 5 bases from J, with 12 bases in between. This CDR3 has 13 residues. Germline CDR1 is PRHDT and CDR2 is FYEKMQ (reference sequence).

V usage is TRBV10-3 and J usage is TRBJ1-1, with D perhaps matching TRBD1 (5 bases). The CDR3 spans 14 residues. Trimming left V 11 bases short and J 3 bases short, with 19 bases between. Germline CDR1 ENHRY, CDR2 SYGVKD. CDR3 in amino acids: CAPPGARADTEAFF. CDR3 in DNA: TGTGCCCCGCCCGGGGCCCGAGCGGACACTGAAGCTTTCTTT.

The chain is built from TRBV5-5 and TRBJ1-6; no reliable D call. V lost 4 bases, J lost 7 bases, and 9 bases lay in between. The CDR3 is 13 amino acids. CDR1 is SGHKS, CDR2 YYEKEE, per germline (reference sequence). This CDR3 reads CASSVLENSPLHF. The CDR3 region has the DNA TGTGCCAGCAGCGTACTGGAGAATTCACCCCTCCACTTT.

This chain joins TRBV7-3 and TRBJ2-5, with D hard to call. Germline values: CDR1 SGHTA, CDR2 FQGTGA. Trimming stripped 3 bases from V and 5 bases from J, with 10 bases between. CDR3 size: 13 residues. CDR3 sequence reads: CASSLDGRETQYF. As DNA, the CDR3 is TGTGCCAGCAGCTTGGACGGCCGGGAGACCCAGTACTTC.

This clone was detected only a few times. The chain is built from TRBV7-3 and TRBJ2-7; 7 nucleotides line up with TRBD2. The CDR3 extends over 15 amino acids. V shed 4 bases and J 5 bases; nucleotides not matched to a gene: 11. Germline V gene sequence: CDR1 SGHTA, CDR2 FQGTGA. CDR3 DNA sequence: TGTGCCAGCAGCTGGGGGAGCGGGAAACTAGACGAGCAGTACTTC. It yields the protein CASSWGSGKLDEQYF.

The V call is TRBV6-1, the J call TRBJ2-7; D gene ambiguous. V lost 0 bases to trimming and J lost 6 bases, with 9 bases between them. The CDR3 is made up of 13 amino acids. CDR1 and CDR2 from the germline V gene are MNHNS and SASEGT. CDR3: CASSEADRREQYF. The DNA of the CDR3 is TGTGCCAGCAGTGAAGCGGATAGACGCGAGCAGTACTTC.

The V call is TRBV5-1, the J call TRBJ2-1, with 10 bases identical to TRBD1. This CDR3 spans 14 amino acids. Germline V gene sequence: CDR1 SGHRS, CDR2 YFSETQ. V lost 0 bases, J lost 7 bases, and 1 base stayed unmatched. This CDR3 reads CASSLGTGGNEQFF. The CDR3 DNA sequence: TGCGCCAGCAGCTTGGGGACAGGGGGTAATGAGCAGTTCTTC.

This clone was picked up a small number of times. This chain links TRBV30 with TRBJ1-3; possibly TRBD1 for D (6 bases). Per the germline V gene, CDR1 is GTSNPN and CDR2 is SVGIG (reference sequence). CDR3 length: 13 residues. V was pared by 0 bases and J by 12 bases, with 15 bases between. In nucleotides, the CDR3 is TGTGCCTGGAGTGTACTGCGGCAGGGGCACATATATTTT. Translated: CAWSVLRQGHIYF.

The chain is built from TRBV5-1 and TRBJ1-3, with TRBD1 identical over 7 bases. CDR1 SGHRS and CDR2 YFSETQ come from the germline V gene. The CDR3 runs to 14 residues. The V gene end was trimmed by 4 bases and the J gene end by 1 base; junction bases not matched to a gene: 2. The CDR3 reads CASSEQGSGNTIYF. CDR3 sequence (DNA): TGCGCCAGCAGCGAACAGGGGTCTGGAAACACCATATATTTT.

V gene TRBV7-2 combines with J gene TRBJ1-4; 7 bases agree with TRBD1. CDR3 size: 14 residues. V lost 5 bases to trimming and J lost 2 bases; unmatched junction nucleotides: 2. Germline V gives CDR1 SGHTA, CDR2 FQGNSA. CDR3 amino acids: CASSQGVTNEKLFF. CDR3 DNA sequence: TGTGCCAGCAGCCAGGGGGTTACTAATGAAAAACTGTTTTTT.

V gene TRBV5-5 combines with J gene TRBJ1-2; D gene ambiguous. Trimming took 0 bases from V and 8 from J, leaving 8 bases between them. There are 12 residues in the CDR3. The germline V gene has CDR1 SGHKS and CDR2 YYEKEE (reference sequence). CDR3 sequence: CASSLEAGGYTF. CDR3 bases: TGTGCCAGCAGCTTGGAGGCAGGCGGCTACACCTTC.

The table lists this clone with a few counts. The rearrangement links TRBV7-6 to TRBJ1-5; D call uncertain. The CDR3 covers 13 residues. Trimming left V 2 bases short and J 0 bases short, with 2 bases between. Germline V gene lookup returns CDR1 SGHVS and CDR2 FNYEAQ. The CDR3 loop is CASSLSSNQPQHF. The CDR3 DNA reads TGTGCCAGCAGCTTATCTAGCAATCAGCCCCAGCATTTT.

This sequence joins TRBV25-1 and TRBJ1-6; 7 positions agree with TRBD1. Per germline, CDR1 MGHDK and CDR2 SYGVNS. V gave up 3 bases and J gave up 9 bases; unmatched junction bases: 8. This CDR3 region has 15 residues. CDR3 amino acids: CASSERQGGGSPLHF. The CDR3 coding sequence is TGTGCCAGCAGTGAGCGACAGGGCGGGGGTTCACCCCTCCACTTT.